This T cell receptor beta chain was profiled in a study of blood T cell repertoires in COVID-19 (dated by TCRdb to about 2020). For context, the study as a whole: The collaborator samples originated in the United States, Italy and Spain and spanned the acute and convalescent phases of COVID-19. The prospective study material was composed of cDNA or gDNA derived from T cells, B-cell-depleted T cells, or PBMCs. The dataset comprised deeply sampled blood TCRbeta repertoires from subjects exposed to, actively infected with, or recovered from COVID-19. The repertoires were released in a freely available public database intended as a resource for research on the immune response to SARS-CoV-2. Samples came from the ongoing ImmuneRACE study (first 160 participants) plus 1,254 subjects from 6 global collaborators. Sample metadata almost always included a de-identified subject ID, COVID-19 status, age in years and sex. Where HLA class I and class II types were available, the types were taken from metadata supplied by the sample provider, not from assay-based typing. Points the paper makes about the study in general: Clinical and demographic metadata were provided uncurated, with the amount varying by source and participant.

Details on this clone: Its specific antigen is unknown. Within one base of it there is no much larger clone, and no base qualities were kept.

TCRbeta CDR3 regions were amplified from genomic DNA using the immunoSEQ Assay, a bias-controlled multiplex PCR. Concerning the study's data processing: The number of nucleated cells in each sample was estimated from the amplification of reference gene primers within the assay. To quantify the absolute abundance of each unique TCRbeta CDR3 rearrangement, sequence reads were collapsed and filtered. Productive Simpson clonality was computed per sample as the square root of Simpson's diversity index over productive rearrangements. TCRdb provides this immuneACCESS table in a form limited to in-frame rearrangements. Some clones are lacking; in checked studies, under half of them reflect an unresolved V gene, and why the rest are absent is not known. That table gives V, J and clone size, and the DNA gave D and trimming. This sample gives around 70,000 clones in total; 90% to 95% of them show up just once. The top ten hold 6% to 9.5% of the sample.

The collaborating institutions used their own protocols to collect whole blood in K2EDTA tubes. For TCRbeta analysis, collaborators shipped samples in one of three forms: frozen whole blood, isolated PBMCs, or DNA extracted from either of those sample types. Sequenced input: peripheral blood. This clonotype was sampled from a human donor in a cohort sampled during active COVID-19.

The CDR3 region has the sequence CASSPRPHDTGETQYF. The nucleotide sequence is given as TGTGCCAGCTCACCACGTCCCCATGATACGGGGGAGACCCAGTACTTC. This chain is built from TRBV18 and TRBJ2-5, with TRBD2 tentatively as D gene (5 bases match). The trim is 1 base for V and 5 bases for J, with a gap of 17 bases between the germline ends. The germline V gene specifies KGHSH as CDR1 and LQKENI as CDR2. The CDR3 spans 16 residues, from the cysteine through the phenylalanine. The DNA shown is the 48-base CDR3, in frame from base 1.